These 18 T cell receptor beta chains share one sample of origin, sequenced in a study of OX40 agonist ivuxolimab in advanced cancers. Libraries were made using the immunoSEQ multiplex PCR assay. TCRdb carries this immuneACCESS record with in-frame sequences only. Its versions omit some clonotypes, under half of them owing to an unresolved V gene in the studies checked, with the rest unexplained. For this sample there are tens of thousands of clones; nearly 90% appear just once. Of the sample, 1.3% is held by the ten largest clones. This material consisted of CD4+ or CD8+ T cells sorted from blood, taken in a trial of the OX40 agonist ivuxolimab. The origin of the receptors is an adult with an advanced solid tumor such as melanoma, head and neck, liver or kidney cancer.

The V and J genes are TRBV20-1 and TRBJ2-5; D remains unclear. This CDR3 spans 11 amino acids. The ends were cut back, 6 bases at V and 9 bases at J, with 14 bases in the middle. Germline assignment: CDR1 DFQATT and CDR2 SNEGSKA (reference sequence). As DNA, the CDR3 is TGCAGTGCCGGTGATAGTTGGGCCCAGTACTTC. Its protein product is CSAGDSWAQYF.

This clone was detected only a few times. The CDR3 sequence: CASSNGQGVNYGYTF. The CDR3, as DNA: TGTGCCAGCAGCAACGGACAGGGGGTTAATTATGGCTACACCTTC. The gene calls are TRBV5-4 and TRBJ1-2, with 10 bases lining up with TRBD1. Looked up from germline, CDR1 is SGHNT and CDR2 is YYREEE (reference sequence). This CDR3 is 15 amino acids long. J lost 5 bases, V lost 4 bases, and 8 bases had no gene match.

The chain employs TRBV11-2 and TRBJ2-5; 8 nucleotides agree with TRBD2. This CDR3 comprises 17 residues. V dropped 4 bases and J dropped 4; count of bases not matched to a gene: 14. Germline V gene lookup returns CDR1 SGHAT and CDR2 FQNNGV. CDR3 DNA sequence: TGTGCCAGCAGCTCCTTTTTTAGCGGGAATCTCAGAGAGACCCAGTACTTC. It yields the protein CASSSFFSGNLRETQYF.

The chain uses TRBV27 and TRBJ2-2; tentative D call: TRBD2 (5 bases). The CDR3 covers 14 residues. The germline V gene encodes CDR1 MNHEY and CDR2 SMNVEV (reference sequence). The germline V and J ends were trimmed by 1 base and 4 bases, with 7 bases remaining between them. The DNA for the CDR3 is TGTGCCAGCAGTTTATTGGCGGGCACCGGGGAGCTGTTTTTT. Translation: CASSLLAGTGELFF.

V gene TRBV5-1 combines with J gene TRBJ2-7, with D possibly called TRBD1 or TRBD2 (7 bases each). Looked up from germline, CDR1 is SGHRS and CDR2 is YFSETQ. This CDR3 contains 14 residues. V lost 4 bases and J 4 bases, leaving 15 bases between the germline ends. CDR3 in DNA: TGCGCCAGCAGCCCCGACAGGGACTATTACGAGCAGTACTTC. It specifies CASSPDRDYYEQYF.

This clone was recorded once. This chain uses TRBV18 with TRBJ1-1, with TRBD1 as a possible D gene (5 bases). The CDR3 consists of 14 residues. The V gene's germline CDR1 is KGHSH and CDR2 LQKENI. The V and J ends lost 1 base and 5 bases respectively, with 11 bases between them. CDR3 loop: CASSPRGVLTEAFF. The CDR3 region has the DNA TGTGCCAGCTCACCACGGGGGGTTTTGACTGAAGCTTTCTTT. Supplemented by reference TRBV18 and TRBJ1-1, the full variable domain reads NAGVMQNPRHLVRRRGQEARLRCSPMKGHSHVYWYRQLPEEGLKFMVYLQKENIIDESGMPKERFSAEFPKEGPSILRIQQVVRGDSAAYFCASSPRGVLTEAFFGQGTRLTVV.

The rearrangement joins TRBV5-1 to TRBJ2-1, with D maybe TRBD2 (7 bases). The V gene lost 0 bases and the J gene lost 8 bases, with 21 bases spanning the gap. Germline V gene data show CDR1 as SGHRS and CDR2 as YFSETQ. The CDR3 extends over 17 amino acids. This CDR3 is CASSLAVIGGAMDEQFF. The DNA for the CDR3 is TGCGCCAGCAGCTTGGCGGTTATAGGGGGGGCTATGGATGAGCAGTTCTTC.

The rearrangement uses TRBV30 and TRBJ1-2; D unclear. The V end was cut by 4 bases, the J end by 8 bases, with 17 bases between. Per the germline V gene, CDR1 is GTSNPN and CDR2 is SVGIG (reference sequence). CDR3 length: 13 amino acids. The CDR3 sequence: CAWTLGRAFGYTF. The CDR3 DNA follows: TGTGCCTGGACCTTAGGGAGGGCCTTCGGCTACACCTTC.

The chain has TRBV4-2 and TRBJ1-5, with D unresolved. This CDR3 comprises 14 residues. Looked up from germline, CDR1 is LGHNA and CDR2 is YNFKEQ. Deletions cut 0 bases from V and 4 bases from J, with 7 bases between. The CDR3 DNA sequence: TGTGCCAGCAGCCAAGACTGGGGTAATCAGCCCCAGCATTTT. Protein product: CASSQDWGNQPQHF.

The gene calls are TRBV19 and TRBJ2-7; D possibly corresponds to TRBD1 (6 bases). The length of the CDR3 is 14 residues. The germline V gene encodes CDR1 LNHDA and CDR2 SQIVND (reference sequence). Between the trimmed V and J ends, which lost 8 bases and 2 bases, there was a span of 16 bases. The CDR3 DNA reads as TGTGCCAGTGCCTTGGACAGTTCCGCCTACGAGCAGTACTTC. Translation: CASALDSSAYEQYF.

CDR3 DNA: TGCGCCAGCAGCTTGGCCTTGTCAGGCGGGGGGCAAGAGACCCAGTACTTC. Protein sequence: CASSLALSGGGQETQYF. The chain recombines TRBV5-1 with TRBJ2-5, with 8 nucleotides matching TRBD2. Germline V gives CDR1 SGHRS, CDR2 YFSETQ. The CDR3 is 17 residues long. V was clipped by 0 bases and J by 2 bases; unmatched bases: 9.

The gene calls are TRBV19 and TRBJ1-2; D uncertain. Per germline, CDR1 LNHDA and CDR2 SQIVND (reference sequence). V dropped 4 bases and J dropped 0 bases, with 12 bases sitting between them. The CDR3 totals 15 residues. The CDR3 reads CASSTLDWANYGYTF. The CDR3, as DNA: TGTGCCAGTAGTACGCTCGATTGGGCTAACTATGGCTACACCTTC.

V and J are TRBV5-5 and TRBJ2-7, with D uncertain. The CDR3 length is 11 residues. Germline CDR1 is SGHKS and CDR2 is YYEKEE (reference sequence). Trimming took 5 bases from V and 6 from J, leaving 9 bases between them. Here the CDR3 reads CASSLHTEQYF. As DNA, the CDR3 is TGTGCCAGCAGTTTACATACCGAGCAGTACTTC.

The rearrangement links TRBV18 to TRBJ2-6; D is unclear. The germline V gene has CDR1 KGHSH and CDR2 LQKENI. The CDR3 is 18 residues long. V lost 3 bases and J lost 4, with 19 bases in between. In DNA, the CDR3 is TGTGCCAGCTCACCCGAAAGTGCCCTCGTCTCCGGGGCCAACGTCCTGACTTTC. Translating it yields CASSPESALVSGANVLTF.

This clone was detected a few times. The chain couples TRBV18 to TRBJ1-5; 8 bases map to TRBD1. The germline CDR1 and CDR2 sequences are KGHSH and LQKENI. V was clipped by 3 bases and J by 6 bases; unmatched bases: 7. The CDR3 sequence is 15 residues long. The CDR3: CASSPTGGRGQPQHF. Here the CDR3 DNA reads TGTGCCAGCTCACCCACAGGGGGTCGGGGTCAGCCCCAGCATTTT.

This rearrangement joins TRBV27 to TRBJ1-3; D might be TRBD1 (5 bases). Germline CDR1 reads MNHEY; CDR2 reads SMNVEV (reference sequence). V was pared by 5 bases and J by 0 bases, with 8 bases between. The CDR3 covers 14 residues. CDR3 amino acids: CASSQGGSGNTIYF. The CDR3, as DNA: TGTGCCAGCAGTCAGGGAGGCTCTGGAAACACCATATATTTT.

This chain joins TRBV7-9 and TRBJ2-2; D not certain. Germline CDR1 and CDR2: SEHNR and FQNEAQ (reference sequence). The CDR3 has 13 amino acids. The V end lost 7 bases, the J end lost 3 bases, and 9 bases lay between the germline ends. The chain's CDR3 is CASTPSYTGELFF. The CDR3 nucleotides are TGTGCCAGCACCCCAAGCTACACCGGGGAGCTGTTTTTT.

This clone occurred a few times. Other DNA variants within this sample encode the same CDR3. The rearrangement uses TRBV18 and TRBJ1-6, with 7 bases lining up with TRBD1. Trimming removed 4 bases from V and 8 bases from J; junction bases left unmatched: 2. There are 13 residues in the CDR3. Germline V gene data show CDR1 as KGHSH and CDR2 as LQKENI. The CDR3 loop is CASSLGTDSPLHF. The CDR3 bases are TGTGCCAGCTCACTCGGGACAGATTCACCCCTCCACTTT.